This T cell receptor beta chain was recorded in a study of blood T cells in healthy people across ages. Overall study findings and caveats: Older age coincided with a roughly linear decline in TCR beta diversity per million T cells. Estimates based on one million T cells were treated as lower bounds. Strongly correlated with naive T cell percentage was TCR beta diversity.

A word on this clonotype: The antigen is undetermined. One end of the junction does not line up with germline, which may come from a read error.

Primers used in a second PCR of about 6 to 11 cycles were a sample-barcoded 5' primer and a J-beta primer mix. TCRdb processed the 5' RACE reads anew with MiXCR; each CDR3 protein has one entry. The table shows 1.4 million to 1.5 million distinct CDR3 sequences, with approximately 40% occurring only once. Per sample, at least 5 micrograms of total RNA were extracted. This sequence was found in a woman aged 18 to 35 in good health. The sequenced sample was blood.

CDR3 loop: CAGSGAEAGSDTQYF. The CDR3 nucleotides read TGCGCCGGCAGTGGGGCTGAGGCGGGGTCAGATACGCAGTATTTT. V usage is TRBV10-1 and J usage is TRBJ2-3; possibly TRBD2 for D (6 bases). Germline assignment: CDR1 WNHNN and CDR2 SYGVQD (reference sequence). The length of the CDR3 is 15 residues.